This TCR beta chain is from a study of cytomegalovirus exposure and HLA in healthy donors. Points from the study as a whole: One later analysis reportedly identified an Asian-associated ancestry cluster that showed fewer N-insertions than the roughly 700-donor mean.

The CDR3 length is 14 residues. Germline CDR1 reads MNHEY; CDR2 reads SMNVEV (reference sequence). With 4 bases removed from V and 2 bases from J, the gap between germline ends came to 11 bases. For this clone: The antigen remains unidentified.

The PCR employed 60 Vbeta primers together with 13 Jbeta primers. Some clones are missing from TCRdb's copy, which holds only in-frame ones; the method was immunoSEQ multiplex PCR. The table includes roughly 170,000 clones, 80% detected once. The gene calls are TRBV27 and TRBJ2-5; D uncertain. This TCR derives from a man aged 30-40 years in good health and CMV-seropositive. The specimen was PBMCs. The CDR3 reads CASSSTRSQETQYF. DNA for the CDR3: TGTGCCAGCAGTTCCACCCGCAGTCAAGAGACCCAGTACTTC.